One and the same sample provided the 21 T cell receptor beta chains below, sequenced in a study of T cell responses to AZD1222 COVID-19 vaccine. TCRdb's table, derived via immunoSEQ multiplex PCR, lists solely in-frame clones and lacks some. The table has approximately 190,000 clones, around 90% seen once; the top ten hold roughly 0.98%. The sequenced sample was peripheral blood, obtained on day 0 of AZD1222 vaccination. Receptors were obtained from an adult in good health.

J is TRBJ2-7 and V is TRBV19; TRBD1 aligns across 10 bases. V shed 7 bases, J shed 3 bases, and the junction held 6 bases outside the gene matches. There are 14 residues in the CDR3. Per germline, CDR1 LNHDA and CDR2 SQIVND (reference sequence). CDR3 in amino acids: CASTFGTGDYEQYF. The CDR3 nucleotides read TGTGCCAGTACTTTCGGGACAGGGGACTACGAGCAGTACTTC.

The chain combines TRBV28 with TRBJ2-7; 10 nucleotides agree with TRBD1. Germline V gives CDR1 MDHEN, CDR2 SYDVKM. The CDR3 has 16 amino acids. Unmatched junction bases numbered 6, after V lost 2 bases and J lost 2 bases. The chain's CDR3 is CASSLRQGAYAYEQYF. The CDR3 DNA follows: TGTGCCAGCAGTTTACGACAGGGGGCGTATGCCTACGAGCAGTACTTC. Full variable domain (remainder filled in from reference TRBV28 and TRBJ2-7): DVKVTQSSRYLVKRTGEKVFLECVQDMDHENMFWYRQDPGLGLRLIYFSYDVKMKEKGDIPEGYSVSREKKERFSLILESASTNQTSMYLCASSLRQGAYAYEQYFGPGTRLTVT.

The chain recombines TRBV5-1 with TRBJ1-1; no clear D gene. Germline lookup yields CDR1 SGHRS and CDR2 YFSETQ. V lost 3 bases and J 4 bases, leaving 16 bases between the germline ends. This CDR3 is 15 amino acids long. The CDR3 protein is CASSWGGLRATEAFF. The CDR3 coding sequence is TGCGCCAGCAGCTGGGGAGGACTGCGGGCCACTGAAGCTTTCTTT.

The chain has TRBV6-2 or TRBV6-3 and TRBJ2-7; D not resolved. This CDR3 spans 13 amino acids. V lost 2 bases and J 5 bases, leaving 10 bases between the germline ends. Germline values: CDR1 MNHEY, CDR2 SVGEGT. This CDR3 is CASSYPVIHEQYF. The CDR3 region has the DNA TGTGCCAGCAGTTACCCAGTAATCCACGAGCAGTACTTC.

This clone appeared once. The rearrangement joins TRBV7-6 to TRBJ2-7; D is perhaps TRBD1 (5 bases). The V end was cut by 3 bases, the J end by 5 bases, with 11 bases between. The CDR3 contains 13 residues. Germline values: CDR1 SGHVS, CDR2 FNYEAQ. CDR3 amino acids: CASSFRGLDEQYF. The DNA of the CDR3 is TGTGCCAGCAGCTTTAGGGGCCTGGACGAGCAGTACTTC.

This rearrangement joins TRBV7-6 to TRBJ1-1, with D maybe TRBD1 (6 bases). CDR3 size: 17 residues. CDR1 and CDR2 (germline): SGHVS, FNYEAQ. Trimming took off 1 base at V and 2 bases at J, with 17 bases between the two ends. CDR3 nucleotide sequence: TGTGCCAGCAGCTTAGAAGTAGGACAGCTGGGAAACACTGAAGCTTTCTTT. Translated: CASSLEVGQLGNTEAFF.

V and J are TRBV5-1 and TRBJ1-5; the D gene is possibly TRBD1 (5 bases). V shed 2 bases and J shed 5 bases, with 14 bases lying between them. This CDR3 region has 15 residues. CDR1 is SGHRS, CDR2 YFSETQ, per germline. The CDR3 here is CASSLLGEPDQPQHF. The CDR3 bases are TGCGCCAGCAGCTTACTAGGGGAGCCTGATCAGCCCCAGCATTTT.

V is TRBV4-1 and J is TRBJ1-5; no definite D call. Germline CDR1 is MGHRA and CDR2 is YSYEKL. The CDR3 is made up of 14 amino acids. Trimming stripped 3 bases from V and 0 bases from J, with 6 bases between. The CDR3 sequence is CASSHQNSNQPQHF. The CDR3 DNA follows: TGCGCCAGCAGCCACCAGAATAGCAATCAGCCCCAGCATTTT.

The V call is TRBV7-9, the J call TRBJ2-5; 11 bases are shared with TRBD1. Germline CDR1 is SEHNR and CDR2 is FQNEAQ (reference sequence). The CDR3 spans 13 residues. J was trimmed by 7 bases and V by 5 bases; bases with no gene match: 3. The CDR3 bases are TGTGCCAGCAGCACCGGGACAGGGGGGACCCAGTACTTC. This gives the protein CASSTGTGGTQYF.

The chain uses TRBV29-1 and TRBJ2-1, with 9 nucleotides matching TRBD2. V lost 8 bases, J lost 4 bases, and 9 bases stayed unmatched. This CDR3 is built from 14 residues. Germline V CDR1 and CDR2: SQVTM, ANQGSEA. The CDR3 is CSFLAGIPYNEQFF. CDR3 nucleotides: TGCAGCTTCCTAGCGGGAATTCCTTACAATGAGCAGTTCTTC.

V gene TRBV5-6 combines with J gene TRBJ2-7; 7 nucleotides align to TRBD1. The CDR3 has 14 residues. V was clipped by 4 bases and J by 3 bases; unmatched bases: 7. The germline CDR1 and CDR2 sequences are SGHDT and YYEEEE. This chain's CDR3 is CASSRKGADYEQYF. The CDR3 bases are TGTGCCAGCAGCCGGAAGGGGGCGGACTACGAGCAGTACTTC.

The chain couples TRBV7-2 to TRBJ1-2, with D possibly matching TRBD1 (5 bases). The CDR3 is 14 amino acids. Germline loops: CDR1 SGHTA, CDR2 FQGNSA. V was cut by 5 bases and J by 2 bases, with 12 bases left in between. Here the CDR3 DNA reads TGTGCCAGCAGCCCCGGGGCAGGGAACTATGGCTACACCTTC. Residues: CASSPGAGNYGYTF.

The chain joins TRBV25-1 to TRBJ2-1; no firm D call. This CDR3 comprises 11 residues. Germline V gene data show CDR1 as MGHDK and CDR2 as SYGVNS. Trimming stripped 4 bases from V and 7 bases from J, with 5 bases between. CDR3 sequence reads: CASSGGNEQFF. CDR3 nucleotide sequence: TGTGCCAGCAGTGGAGGAAATGAGCAGTTCTTC.

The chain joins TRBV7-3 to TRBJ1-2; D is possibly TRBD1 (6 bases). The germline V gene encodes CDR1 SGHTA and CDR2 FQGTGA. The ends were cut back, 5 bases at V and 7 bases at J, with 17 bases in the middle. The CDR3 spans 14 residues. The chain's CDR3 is CASSPGGRDIGYTF. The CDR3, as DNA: TGTGCCAGCAGCCCCGGGGGCAGAGACATTGGCTACACCTTC.

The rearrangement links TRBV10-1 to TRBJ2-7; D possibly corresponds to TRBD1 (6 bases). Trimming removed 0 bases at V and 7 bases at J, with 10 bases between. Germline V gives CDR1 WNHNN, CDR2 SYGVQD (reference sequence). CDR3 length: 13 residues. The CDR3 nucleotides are TGCGCCAGCAGTGAGTCGGGGGCAGAAGAGCAGTACTTC. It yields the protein CASSESGAEEQYF.

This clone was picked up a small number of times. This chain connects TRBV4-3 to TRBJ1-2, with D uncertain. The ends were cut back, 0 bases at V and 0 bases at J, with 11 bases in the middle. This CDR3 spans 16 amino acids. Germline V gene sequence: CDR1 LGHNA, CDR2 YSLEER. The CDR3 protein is CASSQDGGRANYGYTF. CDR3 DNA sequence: TGCGCCAGCAGCCAAGATGGAGGGCGAGCTAACTATGGCTACACCTTC.

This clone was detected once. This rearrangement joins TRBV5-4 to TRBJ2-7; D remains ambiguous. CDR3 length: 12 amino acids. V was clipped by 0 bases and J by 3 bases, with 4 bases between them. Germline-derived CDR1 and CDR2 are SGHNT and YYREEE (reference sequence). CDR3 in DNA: TGTGCCAGCAGCTTGGATAACTACGAGCAGTACTTC. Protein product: CASSLDNYEQYF. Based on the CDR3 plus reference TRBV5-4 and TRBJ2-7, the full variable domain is ETGVTQSPTHLIKTRGQQVTLRCSSQSGHNTVSWYQQALGQGPQFIFQYYREEENGRGNFPPRFSGLQFPNYSSELNVNALELDDSALYLCASSLDNYEQYFGPGTRLTVT.

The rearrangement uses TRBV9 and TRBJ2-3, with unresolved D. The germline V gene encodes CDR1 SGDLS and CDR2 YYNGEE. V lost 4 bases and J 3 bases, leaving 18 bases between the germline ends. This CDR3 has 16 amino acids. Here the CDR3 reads CASSSHFGVGTDTQYF. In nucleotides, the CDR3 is TGTGCCAGCAGCTCCCATTTTGGCGTGGGTACAGATACGCAGTATTTT. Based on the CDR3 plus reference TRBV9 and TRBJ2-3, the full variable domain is DSGVTQTPKHLITATGQRVTLRCSPRSGDLSVYWYQQSLDQGLQFLIQYYNGEERAKGNILERFSAQQFPDLHSELNLSSLELGDSALYFCASSSHFGVGTDTQYFGPGTRLTVL.

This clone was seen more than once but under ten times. CDR3 region: CASDPPRSTGGPYGYTF. The CDR3 region has the DNA TGTGCCAGTGACCCTCCAAGGAGCACAGGGGGTCCATATGGCTACACCTTC. This chain uses TRBV7-9 with TRBJ1-2, with 8 bases that match TRBD1. The CDR3 sequence is 17 residues long. J gave up 5 bases and V 9 bases, and 20 bases lay outside the gene matches. Germline CDR1 is SEHNR and CDR2 is FQNEAQ (reference sequence).

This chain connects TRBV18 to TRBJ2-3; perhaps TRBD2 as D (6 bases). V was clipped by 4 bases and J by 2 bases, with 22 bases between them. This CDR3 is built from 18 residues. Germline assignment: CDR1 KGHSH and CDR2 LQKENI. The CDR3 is CASSLNVGLEVITDTQYF. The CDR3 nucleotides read TGTGCCAGCTCACTCAATGTGGGACTCGAGGTGATCACAGATACGCAGTATTTT.

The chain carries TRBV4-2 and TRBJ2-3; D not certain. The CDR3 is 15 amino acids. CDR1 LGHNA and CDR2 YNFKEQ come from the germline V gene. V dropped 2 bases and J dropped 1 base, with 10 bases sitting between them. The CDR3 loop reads CASSQSGSRTDTQYF. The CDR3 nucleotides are TGTGCCAGCAGCCAAAGTGGCTCGCGCACAGATACGCAGTATTTT.